A single sample gave rise to the 5 T cell receptor beta chains below, sequenced in a study of blood T cell repertoires in COVID-19. The data were produced by immunoSEQ multiplex PCR, yet TCRdb's version contains in-frame clones alone and is incomplete. Of 79,000 or so clones in the sample, approximately 86% were seen once. Material for sequencing was peripheral blood. These TCRs come from a human donor in a cohort sampled during active COVID-19.

V and J are TRBV5-1 and TRBJ1-5, with no clear D. V lost 0 bases and J 11 bases, leaving 15 bases between the germline ends. The germline V gene encodes CDR1 SGHRS and CDR2 YFSETQ. This CDR3 has 14 residues. CDR3 DNA: TGCGCCAGCAGCTTGGGAGACATTCACCAGTCCCAGCATTTT. This codes for CASSLGDIHQSQHF.

The chain employs TRBV5-6 and TRBJ2-2, with 10 positions matching TRBD2. Germline loops: CDR1 SGHDT, CDR2 YYEEEE. This CDR3 spans 16 amino acids. Unmatched junction bases numbered 8, after V lost 2 bases and J lost 7 bases. CDR3 sequence reads: CASSFSSGSVGGELFF. The CDR3 nucleotides read TGTGCCAGCAGCTTCTCTAGCGGGAGTGTTGGCGGGGAGCTGTTTTTT.

This rearrangement joins TRBV5-1 to TRBJ2-3, with 8 positions matching TRBD2. CDR1 and CDR2 (germline): SGHRS, YFSETQ. The CDR3 spans 16 residues. V gave up 1 base and J gave up 3 bases; unmatched junction bases: 7. CDR3 loop: CASSLSTGGPTDTQYF. CDR3 nucleotide sequence: TGCGCCAGCAGCTTGTCGACGGGAGGGCCGACAGATACGCAGTATTTT.

The chain links TRBV5-1 to TRBJ2-1; D ambiguous. The CDR3 is 11 residues long. Germline CDR1 is SGHRS and CDR2 is YFSETQ. The V and J ends lost 4 bases and 5 bases respectively, with 4 bases between them. This CDR3 is CASSPNNEQFF. The CDR3 nucleotides are TGCGCCAGCAGCCCAAACAATGAGCAGTTCTTC.

In nucleotides, the CDR3 is TGCGCCAGCAGCCCACGGGGGGAAGATACGCAGTATTTT. This encodes CASSPRGEDTQYF. This chain uses TRBV4-1 with TRBJ2-3, with 7 bases lining up with TRBD2. This CDR3 has 13 residues. J was trimmed by 5 bases and V by 4 bases; bases with no gene match: 3. CDR1 MGHRA and CDR2 YSYEKL come from the germline V gene.